These T cell receptor beta chains were read from a single sample in a study of identical twins. TCRdb ran MiXCR on the 5' RACE reads and lists one entry per CDR3 protein. Of 570,000 or so distinct CDR3 sequences listed, approximately 10% were seen once; the top ten hold under 3%. This sample was also put to use in a study of yellow fever vaccine responses in identical twins.

Input material: PBMCs. Receptor source: a woman aged 18-35 years in good health. Each CDR3 is given with its conserved first and last residue. A D gene is named only where the DNA matches it firmly. Expanded clones are given a class, and other clones once, few, many or no size at all.

j_gene,abundance,v_gene,d_gene,CDR3nt,CDR3aa
TRBJ1-1,few,TRBV7-9,-,TGTGCCAGCAGCTTATTGGCAGGGAGGGAAGCTTTCTTT,CASSLLAGREAFF
TRBJ1-2,-,TRBV18,-,TGTGCCACCCGGAGGACGTTAGAGGATGGCTACACCTTC,CATRRTLEDGYTF
TRBJ2-6,many,TRBV4-3,TRBD2,TGCGCCAGCAGCCCGACTAGCGGCTCTGGGGCCAACGTCCTGACTTTC,CASSPTSGSGANVLTF
TRBJ2-5,-,TRBV18,-,TGTGCCAGCTCACTAACCGGGACGGACCAAGAGACCCAGTACTTC,CASSLTGTDQETQYF
TRBJ2-1,-,TRBV5-1,-,TGCGCCAGCAGCCTAGGGACAAACTCCTACAATGAGCAGTTCTTC,CASSLGTNSYNEQFF
TRBJ2-7,many,TRBV4-1,TRBD2,TGCGCCAGCAGCCAAGGGACTAGCGGGATCTACGAGCAGTACTTC,CASSQGTSGIYEQYF
TRBJ2-5,many,TRBV4-3,-,TGCGCCAGCAGCCAAGATGAATCCGGAGTCTTCGAGACCCAGTACTTC,CASSQDESGVFETQYF
TRBJ1-1,few,TRBV20-1,-,TGCAGTGCTAGTGACCCCCGGACCGGGGGCACTGAAGCTTTCTTT,CSASDPRTGGTEAFF
TRBJ2-3,-,TRBV14,TRBD1,TGTGCCAGCAGCCAAATACGGACAGGCCTCACAGATACGCAGTATTTT,CASSQIRTGLTDTQYF
TRBJ2-1,few,TRBV5-1,-,TGCGCCAGCAGCTCCCTGAACCCGGCCGAAGCGCAGTTCTTC,CASSSLNPAEAQFF
TRBJ1-2,many,TRBV7-2,TRBD1,TGTGCCAGCAGCCTAAACAGGGGGGTAAACTATGGCTACACCTTC,CASSLNRGVNYGYTF
TRBJ1-5,-,TRBV12-3/TRBV12-4,-,TGTGCCAGCAGACAGAGAGTCGATCAGCCCCAGCATTTT,CASRQRVDQPQHF
TRBJ1-2,few,TRBV7-2,-,TGTGCCAGCAGCTTTCCCACTCAAAACTATGGCTACACCTTC,CASSFPTQNYGYTF
TRBJ2-7,many,TRBV4-3,-,TGCGCCAGCAGCCAAAACAGAGCCTCCTACGAGCAGTACTTC,CASSQNRASYEQYF
TRBJ1-2,-,TRBV3-1,-,TGTGCCAGCAGCCCCCTTGTCGGCACGGTTACTCTCTATGGCTACACCTTC,CASSPLVGTVTLYGYTF
TRBJ2-1,-,TRBV4-3,-,TGCGCCAGCAGCCAAGATAGACTAGTATTGGGCAATGAGCAGTTCTTC,CASSQDRLVLGNEQFF
TRBJ2-3,many,TRBV24-1,TRBD1,TGTGCCACCAGTGATTTGAAGGGGGCCCCCACAGATACGCAGTATTTT,CATSDLKGAPTDTQYF
TRBJ2-7,few,TRBV5-1,-,TGCGCCAGCAGACCCCTTACTGGACGGACCTACGAGCAGTACTTC,CASRPLTGRTYEQYF
TRBJ2-3,-,TRBV25-1,-,TGTGCCAGCAGTGAATACCGTAGCCAGGGTACGCAGTATTTT,CASSEYRSQGTQYF
TRBJ1-4,-,TRBV20-1,TRBD1,TGCAGTGCTAGATCGTGGACAGGTTGGGGAAACGGTGAAAAACTGTTTTTT,CSARSWTGWGNGEKLFF
TRBJ2-1,-,TRBV6-1,-,TGTGCCACAGAGGCGGGTTCCGGCCGGGGCGGCAATGAGCAGTTCTTC,CATEAGSGRGGNEQFF
TRBJ2-2,-,TRBV4-3,-,TGCGCCAGCAGCCATCAATCCGGACAGAACACCGGGGAGCTGTTTTTT,CASSHQSGQNTGELFF
TRBJ2-7,many,TRBV20-1,-,TGCAGTGCTACCCTAGCAGGGCCCTACGAGCAGTACTTC,CSATLAGPYEQYF
TRBJ1-2,-,TRBV9,-,TGTGCCAGCAGCGTAGAGATGGGGTTATATGGCTACACCTTC,CASSVEMGLYGYTF